The 16 T cell receptor beta chains in this list originate from one sample, sequenced in a study of Graves' ophthalmopathy and Graves' hyperthyroidism. The authors amplified TCR beta CDR3 regions from RNA transcripts. HTBI primers served in a first-round RT-PCR, which a second-round multiplex PCR followed. One entry per CDR3 protein results from TCRdb running MiXCR on the multiplex PCR reads. The sample contains about 1.2 million distinct CDR3 sequences, 35% to 45% of which appear only once. The sequenced sample consisted of peripheral blood or thyroid tissue (not recorded which). These TCRs come from an adult man with Graves' hyperthyroidism.

The sample holds many counts of this clonotype. The genes are TRBV6-5 and TRBJ2-7; the match to TRBD1 covers 8 bases. The CDR3 length is 15 residues. Germline loops: CDR1 MNHEY, CDR2 SVGAGI. With 5 bases clipped from V and 2 bases from J, the junction kept 8 bases outside the gene matches. CDR3 nucleotides: TGTGCCAGCAGTACCTGGACAGGGCGCCCCTACGAGCAGTACTTC. Amino acid sequence: CASSTWTGRPYEQYF.

This clonotype was detected only a few times. This chain connects TRBV12-3 or TRBV12-4 to TRBJ1-1; possible D gene TRBD1, 6 bases. The CDR3 sequence is 14 residues long. The V gene lost 6 bases and the J gene lost 6 bases, with 17 bases spanning the gap. CDR3 in DNA: TGTGCCAGCAGCTCTACAACAGGGCGGGCTGAAGCTTTCTTT. Encoded protein: CASSSTTGRAEAFF.

With respect to this clonotype: One end of the junction is discordant with germline, which a read error may explain. The rearrangement joins TRBV10-1 to TRBJ2-5; D is perhaps TRBD1 (6 bases). Germline V lookup: CDR1 WNHNN, CDR2 SYGVQD (reference sequence). The CDR3 contains 12 residues. The CDR3 DNA reads as TGCGCCAGCAGTAAGGGGTACAGGGCCCAGAACTTC. It translates to CASSKGYRAQNF.

The CDR3 loop is CASSGETDTQYF. In nucleotides, the CDR3 is TGTGCCAGCAGCGGGGAAACAGATACGCAGTATTTT. The J gene is TRBJ2-3, the V gene TRBV7-9; D is ambiguous. Germline CDR1 and CDR2: SEHNR and FQNEAQ (reference sequence). V was pared by 5 bases and J by 3 bases, with 6 bases between. The CDR3 covers 12 residues.

The DNA of the CDR3 is TGTGCCAGCAACAATTGGGCCTCTAATTCACCCCTCCACTTT. Amino acids: CASNNWASNSPLHF. The chain couples TRBV6-2 or TRBV6-3 to TRBJ1-6; D is unresolved. This CDR3 is built from 14 residues. The V gene's germline CDR1 is MNHEY and CDR2 SVGEGT. V lost 7 bases to trimming and J lost 6 bases, with 13 bases between them.

Many counts were recorded for this clonotype. This chain joins TRBV20-1 and TRBJ2-7; D remains ambiguous. The V and J ends lost 3 bases and 2 bases respectively, with 11 bases between them. There are 13 residues in the CDR3. Germline CDR1 reads DFQATT; CDR2 reads SNEGSKA (reference sequence). The CDR3 here is CSARGGFAYEQYF. The CDR3 nucleotides read TGCAGTGCTAGGGGTGGTTTTGCCTACGAGCAGTACTTC.

Of note for this clonotype: A much larger clonotype is one base distant, so this may be a read error. The chain employs TRBV20-1 and TRBJ1-2; TRBD1 agrees at 10 bases. This CDR3 region has 15 residues. Germline CDR1 reads DFQATT; CDR2 reads SNEGSKA (reference sequence). V lost 3 bases and J lost 4; bases outside the gene matches: 8. DNA for the CDR3: TGCAGTGCTAGCGATCGGGACAGGGGTTCCTATGGCTACACCTTC. It is translated as CSASDRDRGSYGYTF.

This clonotype was observed many times. This chain joins TRBV29-1 and TRBJ2-5; possible D gene TRBD1, 5 bases. Germline V lookup: CDR1 SQVTM, CDR2 ANQGSEA. The CDR3 totals 15 residues. Trimming left V 0 bases short and J 2 bases short, with 13 bases between. CDR3 region: CSVEDPGREQETQYF. The CDR3 DNA sequence: TGCAGCGTTGAAGATCCTGGCAGGGAACAAGAGACCCAGTACTTC.

This clonotype was recorded many times. The V call is TRBV7-9, the J call TRBJ1-1; 7 bases fit TRBD1. This CDR3 has 14 amino acids. Trimming at V came to 5 bases and at J to 4 bases, leaving 7 bases not matched to a gene. Germline CDR1 reads SEHNR; CDR2 reads FQNEAQ (reference sequence). CDR3 loop: CASSPTTGSTEAFF. Here the CDR3 DNA reads TGTGCCAGCAGCCCAACGACAGGGAGCACTGAAGCTTTCTTT.

This clonotype was picked up many times. This rearrangement joins TRBV7-8 to TRBJ1-1; TRBD1 might be the D (5 bases). Germline lookup yields CDR1 SGHVS and CDR2 FQNEAQ. The CDR3 loop spans 14 amino acids. V dropped 1 base and J dropped 11 bases, with 17 bases sitting between them. The CDR3 nucleotides read TGTGCCAGCAGCTTAGACAGGCTATCGAGGATCGCTTTCTTT. It specifies CASSLDRLSRIAFF. The full variable domain, completed using reference TRBV7-8 and TRBJ1-1, is GAGVSQSPRYKVAKRGQDVALRCDPISGHVSLFWYQQALGQGPEFLTYFQNEAQLDKSGLPSDRFFAERPEGSVSTLKIQRTQQEDSAVYLCASSLDRLSRIAFFGQGTRLTVV.

As to this clonotype: The conserved phenylalanine or tryptophan is not found at the CDR3 terminus, so this likely reflects a read error. The chain joins TRBV7-9 to TRBJ2-7; tentatively, D is TRBD1 or TRBD2 (6 bases each). Per the germline V gene, CDR1 is SEHNR and CDR2 is FQNEAQ (reference sequence). The CDR3 runs 15 residues. V was trimmed by 0 bases and J by 4 bases, leaving 13 bases between them. The CDR3 nucleotides are TGTGCCAGCAGCTTAGCCGGGGGCGTAGGATACGAGCAGTACCTC. The encoded protein is CASSLAGGVGYEQYL.

A note on this clonotype: A read error may explain this, as a much larger clone is one base away. The V call is TRBV24-1, the J call TRBJ2-5; D is undetermined. Looked up from germline, CDR1 is KGHDR and CDR2 is SFDVKD. The germline V and J ends were trimmed by 7 bases and 7 bases, with 6 bases remaining between them. This CDR3 is 10 amino acids long. The CDR3 is CATSPGTQYF. The CDR3 DNA reads TGTGCCACCAGCCCGGGGACCCAGTACTTC.

The chain is built from TRBV10-3 and TRBJ2-3; TRBD2 matches 8 bases. From germline, CDR1 is ENHRY and CDR2 SYGVKD. J gave up 6 bases and V 2 bases, and 13 bases lay outside the gene matches. CDR3 length equals 17 residues. The DNA for the CDR3 is TGTGCCATCAGTGAGCCCAAGGGAGCGGGGGATGTGGATACGCAGTATTTT. It is translated as CAISEPKGAGDVDTQYF.

The rearrangement uses TRBV28 and TRBJ2-5; TRBD1 matches at 7 bases. V gave up 7 bases and J gave up 2 bases; unmatched junction bases: 7. The V gene's germline CDR1 is MDHEN and CDR2 SYDVKM. The CDR3 has 14 amino acids. The CDR3 nucleotides read TGTGCCAGCAAAGCGACAGGGAAGCAAGAGACCCAGTACTTC. Encoded protein: CASKATGKQETQYF.

The genes are TRBV6-5 and TRBJ2-3; no clear D gene. Trimming took 5 bases from V and 0 from J, leaving 12 bases between them. Germline CDR1 MNHEY, CDR2 SVGAGI. The CDR3 totals 15 residues. The CDR3 region has the DNA TGTGCCAGCAGTGTACTGTGGAGTAGCACAGATACGCAGTATTTT. Its translation is CASSVLWSSTDTQYF.

This clonotype was detected many times. The chain joins TRBV7-6 to TRBJ2-7; a possible D gene is TRBD1 (6 bases). The CDR3 has 17 amino acids. Germline V lookup: CDR1 SGHVS, CDR2 FNYEAQ. V gave up 6 bases and J gave up 3 bases, with 24 bases separating them. The CDR3 reads CASSRQVGATSGYEQYF. The CDR3 nucleotides read TGTGCCAGCAGTCGACAGGTGGGAGCGACCTCAGGCTACGAGCAGTACTTC.